A single sample gave rise to the 30 T cell receptor beta chains below, sequenced in a study of Graves' ophthalmopathy and Graves' hyperthyroidism. RNA transcripts provided the template for amplifying TCR beta CDR3 regions. RT-PCR with HTBI primers came first, then second-round multiplex PCR. MiXCR was run by TCRdb on the multiplex PCR reads, yielding one entry per CDR3 protein. This sample has hundreds of thousands of distinct CDR3 sequences; roughly 41% occur once, and the top ten carry under 3.5%. The material sequenced was peripheral blood. The receptors come from an adult man with Graves' ophthalmopathy.

This clonotype was detected many times. The chain has TRBV7-3 and TRBJ2-1; D remains unclear. V was shortened by 2 bases and J by 7 bases, with 9 bases between the two germline ends. The CDR3 length is 13 residues. Per the germline V gene, CDR1 is SGHTA and CDR2 is FQGTGA. The CDR3 DNA reads as TGTGCCAGCAGCTTAGGAGTAGGTAATGAGCAGTTCTTC. Amino acids: CASSLGVGNEQFF.

V usage is TRBV5-1 and J usage is TRBJ2-5; D is ambiguous. TRBJ2-4 explains the end of the DNA better; the J call may be wrong. Germline CDR1 and CDR2: SGHRS and YFSETQ. This CDR3 has 14 residues. The CDR3: CASSLSRATDIQYF. CDR3 nucleotides: TGCGCCAGCAGCTTGAGTAGGGCAACCGACATTCAGTACTTC.

This clonotype showed up many times. The genes are TRBV10-3 and TRBJ1-2; D gene uncertain. The CDR3 is 12 residues long. Germline values: CDR1 ENHRY, CDR2 SYGVKD. Deletions cut 4 bases from V and 8 bases from J, with 11 bases between. The CDR3 DNA follows: TGTGCCATCAGTGTCTCTAGGGAGGGCTACACCTTC. It is translated as CAISVSREGYTF.

On this clonotype itself: A junction end diverges from the germline sequence, so it may reflect a read error. This rearrangement joins TRBV7-9 to TRBJ2-2; 7 bases line up with TRBD1. This CDR3 is built from 15 residues. Germline CDR1 SEHNR, CDR2 FQNEAQ (reference sequence). The CDR3 nucleotides read TGTGCCGGCAGCCTGACAGGGTCGAACACCGGGGAGCTGTTTTTT. Amino acids: CAGSLTGSNTGELFF.

Here the CDR3 DNA reads TGTGCCAGTAGTCTCCTCACAGGGGGCTATGGCAATCAGCCCCAGCATTTT. This codes for CASSLLTGGYGNQPQHF. The chain links TRBV19 to TRBJ1-5; the match to TRBD1 covers 9 bases. The V gene end was trimmed by 5 bases and the J gene end by 2 bases; junction bases not matched to a gene: 10. The CDR3 spans 17 residues. CDR1 and CDR2 (germline): LNHDA, SQIVND (reference sequence).

This clonotype came up many times. The chain combines TRBV19 with TRBJ1-1; D is uncertain. The CDR3 length is 13 residues. Deletions cut 3 bases from V and 3 bases from J, with 8 bases between. The germline gives CDR1 LNHDA, CDR2 SQIVND (reference sequence). The CDR3 loop is CASSIFGYTEAFF. The DNA of the CDR3 is TGTGCCAGTAGTATTTTTGGCTACACTGAAGCTTTCTTT.

Worth noting for this clonotype: The conserved phenylalanine or tryptophan normally closing the CDR3 is absent here, so this likely arose from a read error. J is TRBJ2-5 and V is TRBV25-1, with D tentatively TRBD1 (6 bases). The germline V and J ends were trimmed by 5 bases and 2 bases, with 18 bases remaining between them. This CDR3 is 16 amino acids long. Germline CDR1 reads MGHDK; CDR2 reads SYGVNS. The chain's CDR3 is CASSLDGTSQQETQYL. The DNA for the CDR3 is TGTGCCAGCAGTTTGGACGGGACATCCCAACAAGAGACCCAGTACCTC.

For this clonotype: It may be a read error: a sequence one base away is much more abundant. The chain joins TRBV7-9 to TRBJ2-2; the D call may be TRBD1 or TRBD2 (5 bases each). Per germline, CDR1 SEHNR and CDR2 FQNEAQ (reference sequence). This CDR3 region has 15 residues. DNA of the CDR3: TGTGCCAGCAGCTTCGGGACGAAGAACACCAGGGAGCTGTTTTTT. Translated, it gives CASSFGTKNTRELFF.

The V gene is TRBV25-1, the J gene TRBJ1-4; D may be TRBD1 (5 bases). Germline values: CDR1 MGHDK, CDR2 SYGVNS. V dropped 4 bases and J dropped 6 bases, with 15 bases sitting between them. The CDR3 length is 15 residues. The CDR3 reads CASSVGRTVHEKLFF. CDR3 nucleotides: TGTGCCAGCAGTGTGGGACGGACGGTTCATGAAAAACTGTTTTTT.

The rearrangement links TRBV19 to TRBJ2-7; maybe TRBD1 (5 bases). Trimming removed 6 bases from V and 5 bases from J, with 17 bases in between. Germline lookup yields CDR1 LNHDA and CDR2 SQIVND (reference sequence). The CDR3 totals 14 residues. CDR3 amino acids: CASSRQSSFNEQYF. The CDR3 region has the DNA TGTGCCAGTAGCCGACAGAGTTCTTTTAACGAGCAGTACTTC.

This clonotype was recorded many times. V and J are TRBV20-1 and TRBJ2-5; 9 positions match TRBD2. With V trimmed by 5 bases and J by 0 bases, 13 bases remained unmatched. This CDR3 region has 17 residues. Germline lookup yields CDR1 DFQATT and CDR2 SNEGSKA (reference sequence). The CDR3 DNA is TGCAGTGCTGCACTTACTTCTAGCGGGAAAGACCAAGAGACCCAGTACTTC. This sequence encodes CSAALTSSGKDQETQYF.

In its sample, this clonotype was seen many times. This chain links TRBV5-5 with TRBJ1-5, with 10 bases identical to TRBD1. The ends lost 0 bases at V and 5 bases at J; junction bases unmatched: 2. This CDR3 is 15 amino acids long. Germline-derived CDR1 and CDR2 are SGHKS and YYEKEE (reference sequence). The CDR3: CASSLGQGADQPQHF. In DNA, the CDR3 is TGTGCCAGCAGCTTGGGACAGGGGGCGGATCAGCCCCAGCATTTT.

This clonotype was seen repeatedly, ten times or more. This chain links TRBV10-3 with TRBJ1-1; TRBD1 matches at 8 bases. CDR3 length equals 14 residues. Trimming at V came to 4 bases and at J to 5 bases, leaving 6 bases not matched to a gene. Germline lookup yields CDR1 ENHRY and CDR2 SYGVKD. The CDR3 spells CAISGTGRGTEAFF. The CDR3 DNA reads TGTGCCATCAGTGGGACAGGGAGAGGGACTGAAGCTTTCTTT.

Of note for this clonotype: In this CDR3 the conserved last residue, phenylalanine or tryptophan, is missing, so a read error is likely. The genes are TRBV4-1 and TRBJ1-1; D not resolved. Per germline, CDR1 MGHRA and CDR2 YSYEKL. The CDR3 runs to 16 residues. V shed 0 bases and J shed 5 bases, with 16 bases lying between them. DNA for the CDR3: TGCGCCAGCAGCCAAGATCAAAGGCCCGAGCGTACTGAAGCTTTCTCT. It encodes CASSQDQRPERTEAFS.

This clonotype appeared many times. V and J are TRBV11-2 and TRBJ1-6; TRBD1 matches 7 bases. Germline assignment: CDR1 SGHAT and CDR2 FQNNGV. The CDR3 consists of 13 residues. The V gene end was trimmed by 6 bases and the J gene end by 7 bases; junction bases not matched to a gene: 3. The CDR3: CASSDRENSPLHF. For the CDR3, the DNA is TGTGCCAGCAGTGACAGGGAGAATTCACCCCTCCACTTT.

This clonotype has a handful of counts. The chain recombines TRBV3-1 with TRBJ2-5; perhaps TRBD1 as D (5 bases). The V gene lost 1 base and the J gene lost 1 base, with 10 bases spanning the gap. From germline, CDR1 is LGHDT and CDR2 YNNKEL (reference sequence). The CDR3 sequence is 15 residues long. The CDR3 is CASSQGGQPQETQYF. CDR3 in DNA: TGTGCCAGCAGCCAAGGGGGCCAACCCCAAGAGACCCAGTACTTC.

This clonotype was picked up a small number of times. The rearrangement joins TRBV29-1 to TRBJ1-4, with a weak D call TRBD1 (6 bases). There are 12 residues in the CDR3. Germline values: CDR1 SQVTM, CDR2 ANQGSEA. The germline V and J ends were trimmed by 3 bases and 8 bases, with 10 bases remaining between them. The CDR3 DNA reads as TGCAGCGTTGAGGCAGGGGTGGAAAAACTGTTTTTT. Protein sequence: CSVEAGVEKLFF.

This clonotype was counted a few times. The J gene is TRBJ1-2, the V gene TRBV7-2; D possibly corresponds to TRBD1 (5 bases). The CDR3 has 16 amino acids. Trimming took off 8 bases at V and 4 bases at J, with 23 bases between the two ends. Per germline, CDR1 SGHTA and CDR2 FQGNSA. The CDR3 DNA reads TGTGCCAGCTCACCAAACCGGGACGGAAACCCCTATGGCTACACCTTC. Amino acid sequence: CASSPNRDGNPYGYTF.

In regard to this clonotype: An end of the junction does not agree with germline; a read error may underlie this. The gene calls are TRBV6-5 and TRBJ2-7, with D maybe TRBD2 (6 bases). This CDR3 comprises 14 residues. The germline V gene has CDR1 MNHEY and CDR2 SVGAGI. In DNA, the CDR3 is TGTGCCATCAGTCCACGGGGGTCAAGCGAGGAGCAGTACTTC. As protein: CAISPRGSSEEQYF.

As for this clonotype: This likely comes from a read error, as the CDR3 has no conserved phenylalanine or tryptophan at its end. The chain employs TRBV25-1 and TRBJ1-2; TRBD1 matches at 8 bases. The CDR3 length is 12 residues. V dropped 8 bases and J dropped 2; count of bases not matched to a gene: 1. Germline loops: CDR1 MGHDK, CDR2 SYGVNS. The CDR3 DNA sequence: TGTGCCAGCTCAGGGGGCAACTATGGCTACACCCTC. Its translation: CASSGGNYGYTL.

This clonotype occurred a few times. The chain's CDR3 is CASSLGSQGNTGELFF. The DNA of the CDR3 is TGTGCCAGCAGCTTAGGCTCACAGGGGAACACCGGGGAGCTGTTTTTT. The rearrangement links TRBV7-9 to TRBJ2-2, with D maybe TRBD1 (6 bases). Germline CDR1 reads SEHNR; CDR2 reads FQNEAQ (reference sequence). V shed 1 base and J shed 1 base, with 10 bases lying between them. The CDR3 has 16 amino acids.

The chain combines TRBV10-3 with TRBJ1-5; no firm D call. The CDR3 has 14 residues. Germline-derived CDR1 and CDR2 are ENHRY and SYGVKD. Trimming pared 6 bases from V and 6 bases from J, leaving 15 bases between. The CDR3 sequence: CAISSQGLRQPQHF. The CDR3 coding sequence is TGTGCCATCAGCAGCCAAGGACTACGTCAGCCCCAGCATTTT.

The chain recombines TRBV19 with TRBJ1-6; possibly TRBD1 for D (6 bases). Germline CDR1 is LNHDA and CDR2 is SQIVND (reference sequence). With 6 bases removed from V and 9 bases from J, the gap between germline ends came to 12 bases. The CDR3 covers 13 residues. Here the CDR3 reads CASSGPRGSPLHF. The CDR3 nucleotides are TGTGCCAGTAGCGGACCCAGGGGTTCACCCCTCCACTTT. Filled out from reference TRBV19 and TRBJ1-6, the complete variable domain reads DGGITQSPKYLFRKEGQNVTLSCEQNLNHDAMYWYRQDPGQGLRLIYYSQIVNDFQKGDIAEGYSVSREKKESFPLTVTSAQKNPTAFYLCASSGPRGSPLHFGNGTRLTVT.

The CDR3 coding sequence is TGTGCCAGCAGTCCGACAAGGGAAGGAAAACTGTTTTTT. Translating gives CASSPTREGKLFF. The chain is built from TRBV7-2 and TRBJ1-4; D is unresolved. Germline values: CDR1 SGHTA, CDR2 FQGNSA. V gave up 6 bases and J gave up 10 bases, with 15 bases separating them. This CDR3 spans 13 amino acids. The complete variable domain, with remaining parts taken from reference TRBV7-2 and TRBJ1-4, reads GAGVSQSPSNKVTEKGKDVELRCDPISGHTALYWYRQSLGQGLEFLIYFQGNSAPDKSGLPSDRFSAERTGGSVSTLTIQRTQQEDSAVYLCASSPTREGKLFFGSGTQLSVL.

This clonotype was detected many times. The gene calls are TRBV20-1 and TRBJ1-2; tentatively, D is TRBD1 (5 bases). With 1 base removed from V and 4 bases from J, the gap between germline ends came to 19 bases. CDR3 size: 16 residues. Germline V gene lookup returns CDR1 DFQATT and CDR2 SNEGSKA (reference sequence). The CDR3 loop is CSARGGARLSGYGYTF. CDR3 in DNA: TGCAGTGCTAGAGGTGGGGCGAGGCTATCAGGCTATGGCTACACCTTC.

This clonotype has a handful of counts. This chain uses TRBV6-1 with TRBJ2-7; weak D call: TRBD2 (5 bases). The CDR3 runs 15 residues. CDR1 is MNHNS and CDR2 is SASEGT in the germline V gene. Trimming stripped 3 bases from V and 1 base from J, with 13 bases between. The CDR3 protein is CASSDFPGKSYEQYF. In nucleotides, the CDR3 is TGTGCCAGCAGTGATTTTCCGGGGAAATCCTACGAGCAGTACTTC.

This clonotype was recorded a few times. J is TRBJ2-7 and V is TRBV4-3; a weak D match, TRBD2 (7 bases). The CDR3 sequence is 17 residues long. CDR1 and CDR2 (germline): LGHNA, YSLEER. Trimming removed 0 bases from V and 3 bases from J, with 18 bases in between. CDR3 loop: CASSQDVGVRGGYEQYF. In DNA form, the CDR3 reads TGCGCCAGCAGCCAAGATGTAGGGGTGAGGGGGGGCTACGAGCAGTACTTC.

Ten or more counts support this clonotype. The chain is built from TRBV2 and TRBJ2-7, with D unclear. Germline V gives CDR1 SNHLY, CDR2 FYNNEI. This CDR3 is 11 amino acids long. V shed 8 bases and J shed 6 bases, with 11 bases lying between them. CDR3: CASLVSSEQYF. CDR3 DNA: TGTGCCAGCCTAGTGTCTAGCGAGCAGTACTTC. Complete variable domain (other parts from reference TRBV2 and TRBJ2-7): EPEVTQTPSHQVTQMGQEVILRCVPISNHLYFYWYRQILGQKVEFLVSFYNNEISEKSEIFDDQFSVERPDGSNFTLKIRSTKLEDSAMYFCASLVSSEQYFGPGTRLTVT.

CDR3 DNA sequence: TGTGCCAGTAGAGGACAGGGGGAGCTGTTTTTT. This codes for CASRGQGELFF. This chain uses TRBV19 with TRBJ2-2, with D perhaps matching TRBD1 (6 bases). CDR1 is LNHDA and CDR2 is SQIVND in the germline V gene (reference sequence). Trimming stripped 6 bases from V and 8 bases from J, with 7 bases between. This CDR3 comprises 11 residues.

Ten or more counts support this clonotype. The V and J genes are TRBV7-8 and TRBJ1-2; D not certain. Germline lookup yields CDR1 SGHVS and CDR2 FQNEAQ. This CDR3 spans 14 amino acids. Trimming pared 1 base from V and 8 bases from J, leaving 14 bases between. The DNA for the CDR3 is TGTGCCAGCAGCTTAGGCCGGAAGGGAGTCGGCTACACCTTC. Encoded protein: CASSLGRKGVGYTF. The complete variable domain, with remaining parts taken from reference TRBV7-8 and TRBJ1-2, reads GAGVSQSPRYKVAKRGQDVALRCDPISGHVSLFWYQQALGQGPEFLTYFQNEAQLDKSGLPSDRFFAERPEGSVSTLKIQRTQQEDSAVYLCASSLGRKGVGYTFGSGTRLTVV.